The entry that follows covers one T cell receptor (beta chain) sequence. Profiling relied on immunoSEQ multiplex PCR, and the TCRdb table lists in-frame clones only, not all of them. The sample contains over 150,000 clones, more than 75% of which appear only once. These data belong to a study of blood T cell repertoires in COVID-19. In Seattle, patients joined the study during active infection and were tracked longitudinally. Material for sequencing was peripheral blood. The sequence derives from a man younger than 35 with COVID-19, enrolled during active disease.

The CDR3 coding sequence is TGTGCCAGCAGATTGACAGGGAGGTACACCGGGGAGCTGTTTTTT. This gives the protein CASRLTGRYTGELFF. The chain joins TRBV6-5 to TRBJ2-2, with D maybe TRBD1 (7 bases). The CDR3 is 15 residues long. Per germline, CDR1 MNHEY and CDR2 SVGAGI. V was clipped by 6 bases and J by 3 bases, with 14 bases between them.